The 9 T cell receptor beta chains given below trace back to one sample, sequenced in a study of cytomegalovirus exposure and HLA in healthy donors. The PCR had 60 Vbeta and 13 Jbeta primers. TCRdb's table, derived via immunoSEQ multiplex PCR, lists solely in-frame clones and lacks some. The sample gives 90,000 to 100,000 clones, around 70% of which show up once; about 1.2% is in the top ten. Sequencing was carried out using PBMCs. Source of these receptors: a female donor in good health and CMV-seronegative.

This chain uses TRBV5-1 with TRBJ2-7; D may be TRBD1 (7 bases). The germline CDR1 and CDR2 sequences are SGHRS and YFSETQ. This CDR3 is 16 amino acids long. V lost 0 bases and J 3 bases, leaving 16 bases between the germline ends. The CDR3 DNA sequence: TGCGCCAGCAGCTTGGCCCCAGGGGGGTCCTTCTACGAGCAGTACTTC. The encoded protein is CASSLAPGGSFYEQYF.

This clone appeared once. This chain links TRBV7-2 with TRBJ1-5, with 8 positions matching TRBD1. The CDR3 is 15 amino acids. Germline CDR1 is SGHTA and CDR2 is FQGNSA. V shed 5 bases, J shed 2 bases, and the junction held 5 bases outside the gene matches. CDR3 sequence (DNA): TGTGCCAGCAGCCCCCCAGGGGGCCGCAATCAGCCCCAGCATTTT. This gives the protein CASSPPGGRNQPQHF. Together with reference TRBV7-2 and TRBJ1-5, the CDR3 gives the full variable domain: GAGVSQSPSNKVTEKGKDVELRCDPISGHTALYWYRQSLGQGLEFLIYFQGNSAPDKSGLPSDRFSAERTGGSVSTLTIQRTQQEDSAVYLCASSPPGGRNQPQHFGDGTRLSIL.

The chain links TRBV27 to TRBJ1-5, with TRBD1 matching over 7 bases. Germline CDR1 MNHEY, CDR2 SMNVEV (reference sequence). The CDR3 has 16 amino acids. V was pared by 3 bases and J by 5 bases, with 10 bases of the junction left unmatched. CDR3 sequence (DNA): TGTGCCAGCAGTTTGAGGGGGCGCGGTAGTGATCAGCCCCAGCATTTT. Translated: CASSLRGRGSDQPQHF.

The chain joins TRBV5-1 to TRBJ2-5, with D perhaps TRBD1 (7 bases). In germline, CDR1 is SGHRS, CDR2 YFSETQ. The CDR3 is made up of 15 amino acids. The ends were cut back, 6 bases at V and 5 bases at J, with 20 bases in the middle. This chain's CDR3 is CASTLGQGGGETQYF. The CDR3 coding sequence is TGCGCCAGCACCCTTGGCCAGGGGGGTGGGGAGACCCAGTACTTC.

The chain is built from TRBV4-1 and TRBJ2-1; 11 bases are shared with TRBD1. The germline V gene has CDR1 MGHRA and CDR2 YSYEKL. V lost 6 bases, J lost 9 bases, and 10 bases stayed unmatched. This CDR3 comprises 15 residues. This CDR3 is CASSHPGQGVREQFF. CDR3 sequence (DNA): TGCGCCAGCAGTCACCCGGGACAGGGGGTCCGTGAGCAGTTCTTC.

Only a few counts were recorded for this clone. The genes are TRBV7-2 and TRBJ1-1; D is uncertain. V was pared by 5 bases and J by 8 bases, with 21 bases between. The CDR3 has 15 amino acids. Germline values: CDR1 SGHTA, CDR2 FQGNSA. CDR3 residues: CASSPKVGGGREAFF. For the CDR3, the DNA is TGTGCCAGCAGCCCGAAGGTGGGCGGCGGGAGAGAAGCTTTCTTT.

J is TRBJ2-2 and V is TRBV28; D might be TRBD1 (6 bases). V was trimmed by 6 bases and J by 0 bases, leaving 14 bases between them. Germline V gene data show CDR1 as MDHEN and CDR2 as SYDVKM. The CDR3 length is 16 residues. This CDR3 is CASRGAGEPNTGELFF. The CDR3 bases are TGTGCCAGCAGGGGGGCCGGGGAGCCGAACACCGGGGAGCTGTTTTTT.

The rearrangement links TRBV14 to TRBJ2-1; maybe TRBD1 (6 bases). The CDR3 runs 13 residues. CDR1 is SGHDN, CDR2 FVKESK, per germline. With 1 base removed from V and 7 bases from J, the gap between germline ends came to 8 bases. The CDR3 loop is CASSQVRGNEQFF. The DNA for the CDR3 is TGTGCCAGCAGCCAAGTTAGGGGGAATGAGCAGTTCTTC.

This clone was counted a few times. The chain recombines TRBV29-1 with TRBJ1-2, with D unresolved. Trimming left V 4 bases short and J 4 bases short, with 7 bases between. Germline V gene sequence: CDR1 SQVTM, CDR2 ANQGSEA. The CDR3 has 11 amino acids. The CDR3 bases are TGCAGCGTTGGGTCTATCTATGGCTACACCTTC. Its protein is CSVGSIYGYTF.